These T cell receptor beta chains were read from a single sample in a study of T-cell reconstitution after alpha-beta-depleted transplantation in children. Each CDR3 protein gets one entry after TCRdb re-called the PCR reads with MiXCR. The table includes 500,000 to 600,000 distinct CDR3 sequences, 25% to 30% detected once. The sequencing here drew on PBMCs, taken before TCRalphabeta/CD19-depleted stem cell transplant. The receptors were gathered from a boy in the first two years of life with Wiskott-Aldrich syndrome, due to receive a stem cell transplant. The CDR3 runs from the conserved cysteine through the conserved F or W. Fields, in order: D gene, J gene, clone size, V gene, CDR3 protein, CDR3 DNA. The D gene is left open where the match is weak. Clone size is shown for a subset of rows, as once, few, many or a class of expanded clone.

-,TRBJ2-5,few,TRBV20-1,CSARASGVAEQETQYF,TGCAGTGCTAGAGCTTCGGGCGTAGCGGAACAAGAGACCCAGTACTTC
-,TRBJ1-1,-,TRBV29-1,CSVSGNTEAFF,TGCAGCGTGTCCGGGAACACTGAAGCTTTCTTT
-,TRBJ2-1,few,TRBV20-1,CSARLAGLNEQFF,TGCAGTGCTAGACTGGCGGGTCTCAATGAGCAGTTCTTC
TRBD1,TRBJ1-3,-,TRBV3-1,CASSRGTAGNAIYF,TGTGCCAGCAGCCGAGGGACAGCTGGAAACGCCATATATTTT
-,TRBJ2-5,-,TRBV6-5,CASVETQYF,TGTGCCAGCGTGGAGACCCAGTACTTC
TRBD2,TRBJ2-1,-,TRBV5-1,CASSLVPSSGGSYEQFF,TGCGCCAGCAGCTTGGTCCCGAGTAGCGGGGGGAGCTATGAGCAGTTCTTC
-,TRBJ2-3,few,TRBV10-3,CAISEWYSTDTQYF,TGTGCCATCAGTGAGTGGTACTCTACAGATACGCAGTATTTT
TRBD2,TRBJ2-1,few,TRBV14,CASSQSTGTSRLIEQFF,TGTGCCAGCAGCCAATCGACCGGGACTAGCAGATTGATTGAGCAGTTCTTC
TRBD2,TRBJ2-3,-,TRBV20-1,CSASKSGGPDTQYF,TGCAGTGCTAGTAAGTCGGGAGGGCCAGATACGCAGTATTTT
-,TRBJ2-3,-,TRBV25-1,CASSGLTAFTDTQYF,TGTGCCAGCAGTGGGTTGACAGCTTTCACAGATACGCAGTATTTT